The clone carrying this T cell receptor beta chain was counted many times. Its antigen is as yet unknown. The data originate from a study of T-cell reconstitution after alpha-beta-depleted transplantation in children. Study conclusions and caveats: Reportedly, roughly two months post-transplant, alpha-beta T cells arose from several hundred expanded graft clones. Counts and diversity of T cells one year after transplant came mostly from newly produced T cells.

Unique molecular identifiers were built into the TCRbeta library. MiXCR was run by TCRdb on the PCR reads, yielding one entry per CDR3 protein. The repertoire includes 200,000 to 250,000 distinct CDR3 sequences, 8.2% of them detected once, and just under 6.5% sits in the top ten. This CDR3 contains 16 residues. In germline, CDR1 is SGDLS, CDR2 YYNGEE. The germline V and J ends were trimmed by 3 bases and 2 bases, with 18 bases remaining between them. Sequenced here: PBMCs, mostly from graft donor cells, sampled 180 days after TCRalphabeta/CD19-depleted stem cell transplant. This TCR derives from a male patient younger than 18 who had a stem cell transplant for acute lymphoblastic leukemia, so the T cells may come from the graft donor. J is TRBJ2-7 and V is TRBV9, with D maybe TRBD2 (7 bases). The DNA of the CDR3 is TGTGCCAGCAGCGCCGAGGGGGGGTCGGTCCCCTACGAGCAGTACTTC. Translating it yields CASSAEGGSVPYEQYF.